This entry lists 26 T cell receptor beta chains sequenced from one sample in a study of cytomegalovirus exposure and HLA in healthy donors. In the PCR, 60 Vbeta and 13 Jbeta primers were used. Sequencing used immunoSEQ multiplex PCR; TCRdb keeps in-frame clones, though not all of them. The table records about 180,000 clones, around 85% of them present only once. Sequencing used PBMCs. Receptors originate from a boy between 2 and 10 years old in good health and CMV-seronegative.

The chain links TRBV28 to TRBJ1-2, with D perhaps matching TRBD1 (5 bases). CDR3 length: 14 amino acids. In germline, CDR1 is MDHEN, CDR2 SYDVKM. Trimming took off 1 base at V and 3 bases at J, with 9 bases between the two ends. CDR3 nucleotides: TGTGCCAGCAGTTTATCAGGGTGGGACTATGGCTACACCTTC. The encoded protein is CASSLSGWDYGYTF.

This clone was detected only once. The chain combines TRBV11-2 with TRBJ1-1, with 10 bases identical to TRBD1. Germline V CDR1 and CDR2: SGHAT, FQNNGV. Germline trimming cut 3 bases from V and 4 bases from J; bases unmatched to any gene: 8. This CDR3 has 16 amino acids. This CDR3 reads CASSLWDRGAGTEAFF. DNA for the CDR3: TGTGCCAGCAGCTTGTGGGACAGGGGCGCGGGCACTGAAGCTTTCTTT.

The chain employs TRBV27 and TRBJ2-1, with 8 bases matching TRBD2. J was trimmed by 10 bases and V by 8 bases; bases with no gene match: 13. This CDR3 is 14 amino acids long. Germline values: CDR1 MNHEY, CDR2 SMNVEV (reference sequence). The CDR3 sequence is CASGLSGRVEEQFF. CDR3 sequence (DNA): TGTGCCAGCGGGTTGAGCGGGAGAGTAGAGGAGCAGTTCTTC.

The gene calls are TRBV15 and TRBJ1-1; 7 bases align to TRBD1. CDR3 size: 17 residues. The germline V gene encodes CDR1 LNHNV and CDR2 YYDKDF (reference sequence). After removal of 0 bases from V and 1 base from J, the junction contained 8 bases not matched to a gene. The CDR3 nucleotides read TGTGCCACCAGCAGAGACTCCTTGGACAGGAGGAACACTGAAGCTTTCTTT. This codes for CATSRDSLDRRNTEAFF.

The V and J genes are TRBV2 and TRBJ2-7; 12 bases match TRBD1. This CDR3 has 17 residues. The ends lost 8 bases at V and 5 bases at J; junction bases unmatched: 16. Germline V gene data show CDR1 as SNHLY and CDR2 as FYNNEI. The CDR3 sequence: CASGGTGGNLAVNEQYV. CDR3 DNA sequence: TGTGCCAGCGGGGGGACAGGGGGCAACCTAGCGGTAAACGAGCAGTACGTC.

This chain uses TRBV7-8 with TRBJ2-3; D is unresolved. The CDR3 spans 14 residues. The V gene's germline CDR1 is SGHVS and CDR2 FQNEAQ. The V end was cut by 0 bases, the J end by 1 base, with 5 bases between. CDR3 DNA: TGTGCCAGCAGCTTAGCAAGCCGCACAGATACGCAGTATTTT. This encodes CASSLASRTDTQYF. Full variable domain (missing parts from reference TRBV7-8 and TRBJ2-3): GAGVSQSPRYKVAKRGQDVALRCDPISGHVSLFWYQQALGQGPEFLTYFQNEAQLDKSGLPSDRFFAERPEGSVSTLKIQRTQQEDSAVYLCASSLASRTDTQYFGPGTRLTVL.

The chain carries TRBV5-6 and TRBJ1-1, with D unclear. Germline CDR1 SGHDT, CDR2 YYEEEE. CDR3 length equals 12 residues. Trimming removed 1 base at V and 4 bases at J, with 5 bases between. The CDR3 DNA is TGTGCCAGCAGCTTGTACAGCACTGAAGCTTTCTTT. Its protein is CASSLYSTEAFF.

This clone occurred a few times. This sequence joins TRBV5-8 and TRBJ1-4, with a weak D call TRBD1 (6 bases). V was clipped by 3 bases and J by 0 bases, with 21 bases between them. In germline, CDR1 is SGHTS, CDR2 YDEGEE. The CDR3 has 19 residues. The CDR3 bases are TGTGCCAGCAGCTCTACCGGACAGCCAAATATACCAACTAATGAAAAACTGTTTTTT. The encoded protein is CASSSTGQPNIPTNEKLFF.

In this sample, this clone turned up once. The CDR3 bases are TGTGCCAGCAAGGCGGGGCGGACTGAAGCTTTCTTT. This codes for CASKAGRTEAFF. This chain connects TRBV28 to TRBJ1-1; TRBD1 might be the D (5 bases). Germline values: CDR1 MDHEN, CDR2 SYDVKM. V was trimmed by 7 bases and J by 5 bases, leaving 11 bases between them. This CDR3 is built from 12 residues. Looking up the rest from reference TRBV28 and TRBJ1-1 gives the full variable domain: DVKVTQSSRYLVKRTGEKVFLECVQDMDHENMFWYRQDPGLGLRLIYFSYDVKMKEKGDIPEGYSVSREKKERFSLILESASTNQTSMYLCASKAGRTEAFFGQGTRLTVV.

The rearrangement links TRBV4-2 to TRBJ2-7, with D tentatively TRBD1 (6 bases). CDR1 and CDR2 from the germline V gene are LGHNA and YNFKEQ. The CDR3 sequence is 18 residues long. Trimming took off 0 bases at V and 1 base at J, with 19 bases between the two ends. The CDR3 DNA reads as TGTGCCAGCAGCCAAGATCAGGGGTCAGGCCATTCTTCCTACGAGCAGTACTTC. The encoded protein is CASSQDQGSGHSSYEQYF.

The chain uses TRBV4-1 and TRBJ2-2; 10 nucleotides match TRBD2. Germline values: CDR1 MGHRA, CDR2 YSYEKL. The trim removed 1 base at V and 3 bases at J, leaving 5 bases unmatched. This CDR3 contains 17 residues. The CDR3 protein is CASSQGSGGGYTGELFF. The CDR3 coding sequence is TGCGCCAGCAGCCAAGGGAGCGGGGGGGGGTACACCGGGGAGCTGTTTTTT.

J is TRBJ1-1 and V is TRBV10-1; 7 nucleotides match TRBD1. The length of the CDR3 is 14 residues. The trim removed 6 bases at V and 6 bases at J, leaving 10 bases unmatched. Germline CDR1 is WNHNN and CDR2 is SYGVQD (reference sequence). CDR3 region: CASSADRVVAEAFF. The DNA for the CDR3 is TGCGCCAGCAGCGCTGACAGGGTAGTCGCTGAAGCTTTCTTT.

The chain is built from TRBV7-8 and TRBJ2-7, with TRBD1 matching over 9 bases. V was clipped by 5 bases and J by 3 bases; unmatched bases: 5. The germline CDR1 and CDR2 sequences are SGHVS and FQNEAQ. CDR3 length: 14 residues. CDR3: CASSPDRGVYEQYF. CDR3 in DNA: TGTGCCAGCAGCCCGGACAGGGGTGTCTACGAGCAGTACTTC.

This sequence joins TRBV28 and TRBJ2-2, with TRBD2 identical over 7 bases. Trimming at V came to 4 bases and at J to 4 bases, leaving 0 bases not matched to a gene. This CDR3 has 13 amino acids. CDR1 and CDR2 (germline): MDHEN, SYDVKM. The CDR3 DNA is TGTGCCAGCAGTTGGGGGGGCACCGGGGAGCTGTTTTTT. It codes for CASSWGGTGELFF.

The chain recombines TRBV15 with TRBJ2-5; D gene uncertain. The V and J ends lost 0 bases and 2 bases respectively, with 10 bases between them. CDR3 length: 15 amino acids. In germline, CDR1 is LNHNV, CDR2 YYDKDF (reference sequence). The CDR3 nucleotides are TGTGCCACCAGCAGAGAGCTTGAACAGCAAGAGACCCAGTACTTC. It yields the protein CATSRELEQQETQYF.

The rearrangement uses TRBV13 and TRBJ1-5; weak D call: TRBD1 (6 bases). Deletions cut 0 bases from V and 4 bases from J, with 7 bases between. Germline CDR1 PRHDT, CDR2 FYEKMQ (reference sequence). The CDR3 consists of 14 residues. In nucleotides, the CDR3 is TGTGCCAGCAGCTTAGGAACAGGGAATCAGCCCCAGCATTTT. It translates to CASSLGTGNQPQHF.

This clone was counted a few times. This chain uses TRBV5-1 with TRBJ2-7; D is perhaps TRBD1 (6 bases). CDR3 length: 14 amino acids. The germline V gene encodes CDR1 SGHRS and CDR2 YFSETQ. V was trimmed by 4 bases and J by 7 bases, leaving 18 bases between them. CDR3 sequence reads: CASSHRTELWEQYV. The CDR3 DNA is TGCGCCAGCAGCCACCGGACAGAGCTTTGGGAGCAGTACGTC.

The chain is built from TRBV28 and TRBJ1-2; D is undetermined. Trimming stripped 2 bases from V and 7 bases from J, with 11 bases between. The CDR3 runs to 13 residues. Per germline, CDR1 MDHEN and CDR2 SYDVKM. Written as DNA, the CDR3 is TGTGCCAGCAGTTTAGATACAAATCGTGGCTACACCTTC. Its protein is CASSLDTNRGYTF.

The chain joins TRBV28 to TRBJ1-2, with D hard to call. Germline loops: CDR1 MDHEN, CDR2 SYDVKM. The V and J ends lost 7 bases and 0 bases respectively, with 18 bases between them. CDR3 size: 16 residues. CDR3 nucleotides: TGTGCCAGCAATGCAAGCCCCCTTTTATCTAACTATGGCTACACCTTC. This translates into CASNASPLLSNYGYTF.

The chain employs TRBV10-1 and TRBJ2-3; D might be TRBD2 (6 bases). V lost 0 bases, J lost 1 base, and 8 bases lay in between. The CDR3 spans 15 residues. Germline V gene sequence: CDR1 WNHNN, CDR2 SYGVQD (reference sequence). For the CDR3, the DNA is TGCGCCAGCAGTGAGTCGAGCGGGCGCACAGATACGCAGTATTTT. Translation gives CASSESSGRTDTQYF.

The J gene is TRBJ2-1, the V gene TRBV5-4; TRBD1 is a possible D gene (5 bases). CDR3 size: 14 residues. V lost 3 bases to trimming and J lost 2 bases, with 9 bases between them. Germline lookup yields CDR1 SGHNT and CDR2 YYREEE (reference sequence). The CDR3 loop reads CASSSRDPYNEQFF. CDR3 DNA sequence: TGTGCCAGCAGCTCCAGGGATCCCTACAATGAGCAGTTCTTC.

The chain has TRBV25-1 and TRBJ1-2; D gene unclear. From germline, CDR1 is MGHDK and CDR2 SYGVNS. The V and J ends lost 4 bases and 0 bases respectively, with 18 bases between them. The CDR3 has 17 amino acids. The CDR3 bases are TGTGCCAGCAGTGCGTTTAGTTCCCTCCCTACTAACTATGGCTACACCTTC. It is translated as CASSAFSSLPTNYGYTF.

V and J are TRBV28 and TRBJ2-7; 7 nucleotides line up with TRBD1. The CDR3 spans 14 residues. Germline V gene lookup returns CDR1 MDHEN and CDR2 SYDVKM. V trimming: 4 bases; J trimming: 4 bases; junction bases outside the gene matches: 7. The DNA for the CDR3 is TGTGCCAGCAGTTCCAACAGGGGACGATACGAGCAGTACGTC. Its translation: CASSSNRGRYEQYV.

The chain carries TRBV28 and TRBJ1-4; TRBD1 aligns across 7 bases. The V and J ends lost 3 bases and 6 bases, in that order; junction bases with no gene match: 10. This CDR3 is built from 16 residues. Germline loops: CDR1 MDHEN, CDR2 SYDVKM. CDR3 region: CASSFHRSGTDEKLFF. CDR3 nucleotide sequence: TGTGCCAGCAGTTTCCACAGATCCGGGACAGATGAAAAACTGTTTTTT.

This clone was detected once. The rearrangement links TRBV7-9 to TRBJ2-2, with D tentatively TRBD2 (5 bases). The germline V gene encodes CDR1 SEHNR and CDR2 FQNEAQ (reference sequence). Between the trimmed V and J ends, which lost 1 base and 15 bases, there was a span of 12 bases. The CDR3 is made up of 12 amino acids. The CDR3 loop is CASSLDFGKMFF. In nucleotides, the CDR3 is TGTGCCAGCAGCTTAGATTTCGGGAAGATGTTTTTT.

V and J are TRBV27 and TRBJ1-2; 8 bases fit TRBD1. This CDR3 region has 15 residues. Germline lookup yields CDR1 MNHEY and CDR2 SMNVEV (reference sequence). V dropped 3 bases and J dropped 4; count of bases not matched to a gene: 7. CDR3 protein: CASSLTEQGGYGYTF. CDR3 DNA: TGTGCCAGCAGTTTGACCGAACAGGGGGGCTATGGCTACACCTTC.